What follows are 12 T cell receptor beta chains derived from one specimen sequenced in a study of OX40 agonist ivuxolimab in advanced cancers. Produced via immunoSEQ multiplex PCR; TCRdb's table is partial and in-frame only. The table lists around 45,000 clones, about 92% of them singletons. This specimen consisted of CD4+ or CD8+ T cells sorted from blood, obtained in a trial of the OX40 agonist ivuxolimab. The receptors shown here come from an adult with an advanced solid tumor such as melanoma, head and neck, liver or kidney cancer.

The CDR3 spells CASSPGTGYNEQFF. CDR3 DNA sequence: TGTGCCAGCAGTCCCGGGACAGGGTACAATGAGCAGTTCTTC. The chain couples TRBV7-9 to TRBJ2-1, with TRBD1 matching 9 bases. Germline V gives CDR1 SEHNR, CDR2 FQNEAQ (reference sequence). The CDR3 is 14 residues long. With 6 bases clipped from V and 4 bases from J, the junction kept 4 bases outside the gene matches. Filled out from reference TRBV7-9 and TRBJ2-1, the complete variable domain reads DTGVSQNPRHKITKRGQNVTFRCDPISEHNRLYWYRQTLGQGPEFLTYFQNEAQLEKSRLLSDRFSAERPKGSFSTLEIQRTEQGDSAMYLCASSPGTGYNEQFFGPGTRLTVL.

The V call is TRBV5-4, the J call TRBJ2-7; no clear D gene. Between the trimmed V and J ends, which lost 2 bases and 2 bases, there was a span of 5 bases. Per germline, CDR1 SGHNT and CDR2 YYREEE (reference sequence). This CDR3 comprises 12 residues. The CDR3 sequence: CASSFNTYEQYF. CDR3 DNA sequence: TGTGCCAGCAGCTTTAACACCTACGAGCAGTACTTC.

CDR3 DNA: TGTGCCAGCAGCGTAGAACCCGGGAGAGGCTACGAGCAGTACTTC. It encodes CASSVEPGRGYEQYF. The V call is TRBV9, the J call TRBJ2-7; weak D call: TRBD2 (6 bases). This CDR3 spans 15 amino acids. Trimming shortened V by 0 bases and J by 3 bases, and 13 bases separated the two germline ends. The germline gives CDR1 SGDLS, CDR2 YYNGEE.

This chain uses TRBV28 with TRBJ2-7, with a weak D call TRBD1 (6 bases). The CDR3 totals 14 residues. V lost 2 bases and J 2 bases, leaving 10 bases between the germline ends. Germline CDR1 reads MDHEN; CDR2 reads SYDVKM. CDR3 DNA sequence: TGTGCCAGCAGTTTAGGGGACAAACCCTACGAGCAGTACGTC. Its protein product is CASSLGDKPYEQYV.

This chain joins TRBV10-3 and TRBJ1-2; TRBD1 aligns across 10 bases. Germline-derived CDR1 and CDR2 are ENHRY and SYGVKD. The V and J ends lost 4 bases and 4 bases, in that order; junction bases with no gene match: 12. The CDR3 runs 17 residues. For the CDR3, the DNA is TGTGCCATCAGTGCCTTAGATTTGACAGGGGGCGGCTATGGCTACACCTTC. Residues: CAISALDLTGGGYGYTF.

V gene TRBV19 combines with J gene TRBJ2-2; D gene uncertain. The germline V gene encodes CDR1 LNHDA and CDR2 SQIVND (reference sequence). V lost 1 base to trimming and J lost 5 bases, with 5 bases between them. This CDR3 spans 13 amino acids. The CDR3 nucleotides are TGTGCCAGTAGTATAGGAGTTACCGGGGAGCTGTTTTTT. It is translated as CASSIGVTGELFF.

The chain combines TRBV28 with TRBJ2-1, with D perhaps TRBD1 (5 bases). The CDR3 runs to 13 residues. V was clipped by 3 bases and J by 7 bases, with 10 bases between them. Germline V lookup: CDR1 MDHEN, CDR2 SYDVKM. The DNA for the CDR3 is TGTGCCAGCAGTTTCCTTCAGGGAAATGAGCAGTTCTTC. Protein product: CASSFLQGNEQFF. Together with reference TRBV28 and TRBJ2-1, the CDR3 gives the full variable domain: DVKVTQSSRYLVKRTGEKVFLECVQDMDHENMFWYRQDPGLGLRLIYFSYDVKMKEKGDIPEGYSVSREKKERFSLILESASTNQTSMYLCASSFLQGNEQFFGPGTRLTVL.

The chain carries TRBV28 and TRBJ1-5; D gene ambiguous. The CDR3 has 16 amino acids. In germline, CDR1 is MDHEN, CDR2 SYDVKM. The V and J ends lost 5 bases and 4 bases respectively, with 18 bases between them. The CDR3 nucleotides read TGTGCCAGCAGTATCGATGGACGGGGAGGAAATCAGCCCCAGCATTTT. The encoded protein is CASSIDGRGGNQPQHF.

Here the CDR3 DNA reads TGTGCCAGCAGCTTAGTTGACACCCACACGAACACCGGGGAGCTGTTTTTT. This sequence encodes CASSLVDTHTNTGELFF. The J gene is TRBJ2-2, the V gene TRBV7-9; no clear D. The CDR3 loop spans 17 amino acids. The germline V and J ends were trimmed by 1 base and 0 bases, with 12 bases remaining between them. Germline CDR1 and CDR2: SEHNR and FQNEAQ (reference sequence).

V gene TRBV27 combines with J gene TRBJ2-1, with D perhaps TRBD1 or TRBD2 (6 bases each). Per the germline V gene, CDR1 is MNHEY and CDR2 is SMNVEV (reference sequence). The CDR3 spans 13 residues. Trimming shortened V by 5 bases and J by 9 bases, and 14 bases separated the two germline ends. CDR3 protein: CASSNRGTPEQFF. CDR3 nucleotide sequence: TGTGCCAGCAGTAACCGCGGGACACCTGAGCAGTTCTTC.

This CDR3 reads CASSRDSNYGYTF. As DNA, the CDR3 is TGTGCCAGCAGCCGGGACAGCAACTATGGCTACACCTTC. The J gene is TRBJ1-2, the V gene TRBV7-9; 7 nucleotides align to TRBD1. V gave up 5 bases and J gave up 2 bases; unmatched junction bases: 2. CDR1 is SEHNR and CDR2 is FQNEAQ in the germline V gene (reference sequence). The CDR3 extends over 13 amino acids.

The chain combines TRBV9 with TRBJ1-1; D unresolved. V was pared by 3 bases and J by 0 bases, with 9 bases between. In germline, CDR1 is SGDLS, CDR2 YYNGEE. The CDR3 covers 14 residues. CDR3 DNA sequence: TGTGCCAGCAGCGCGGAGGGCATGAACACTGAAGCTTTCTTT. Protein sequence: CASSAEGMNTEAFF.